This TCR beta chain is from a study of cytomegalovirus exposure and HLA in healthy donors. The germline CDR1 and CDR2 sequences are SGHTA and FQGTGA. Trimming removed 4 bases from V and 1 base from J, with 14 bases in between. The CDR3 loop spans 16 amino acids. 13 Jbeta primers and 60 Vbeta primers were used for the PCR. Method: immunoSEQ multiplex PCR; TCRdb's copy keeps in-frame clones and lacks some. The sample holds around 150,000 clones, 80% to 90% seen once. Input material: PBMCs. The gene calls are TRBV7-3 and TRBJ2-1; D not certain. This TCR derives from a man between 18 and 35 years old in good health and CMV-seropositive. The CDR3 reads CASSSEAAFSYNEQFF. CDR3 nucleotides: TGTGCCAGCAGCTCTGAGGCGGCCTTTTCCTACAATGAGCAGTTCTTC. Based on the CDR3 plus reference TRBV7-3 and TRBJ2-1, the full variable domain is GAGVSQTPSNKVTEKGKYVELRCDPISGHTALYWYRQSLGQGPEFLIYFQGTGAADDSGLPNDRFFAVRPEGSVSTLKIQRTERGDSAVYLCASSSEAAFSYNEQFFGPGTRLTVL.